A selection of T cell receptor beta chains follows, all from one sample in a study of blood T cell repertoires in COVID-19. Profiled with immunoSEQ multiplex PCR; TCRdb holds only in-frame clones, not every one. This sample yields approximately 220,000 clones, of which about 90% are seen a single time; about 2.2% belongs to the top ten. The specimen sequenced was peripheral blood. The source of these receptors is a woman in her forties or fifties with acute or convalescent COVID-19. Each CDR3 is given with its conserved first and last residue. The order of the fields is V gene, J gene, clone size, CDR3 protein. Clone size, where shown, is once, few, many, or a class for clones that have expanded.

TRBV6-5,TRBJ1-1,NA,CASSLTLLNTEAFF
TRBV5-5,TRBJ1-2,NA,CASSQRVNYGYTF
TRBV19,TRBJ1-2,NA,CASSIYSPTGEEDGYTF
TRBV5-4,TRBJ2-5,few,CASSWDYSETQYF
TRBV18,TRBJ1-4,NA,CASSEGQGDNEKLFF
TRBV2,TRBJ2-3,NA,CATKTSGGTDTQYF
TRBV29-1,TRBJ1-1,NA,CSVSGGSMNTEAFF
TRBV18,TRBJ2-3,NA,CASSTRGSGTDTQYF
TRBV3-1/TRBV3-2,TRBJ2-7,NA,CASSLLRTDILYEQYF
TRBV5-6,TRBJ2-7,NA,CASSFTGTGYSYEQYF
TRBV7-9,TRBJ1-2,NA,CASSSQGAPNYGYTF
TRBV11-3,TRBJ1-1,NA,CASSLDGSGQTYTFF
TRBV21-1,TRBJ2-7,NA,CASGYGQGRYF
TRBV5-1,TRBJ2-3,NA,CASSPRDSHTDTQYF
TRBV27,TRBJ1-1,NA,CASRQGPAEAFF
TRBV12-5,TRBJ2-1,NA,CASALGTVYNEQFF
TRBV6-4,TRBJ2-5,once,CASSSLQGEVTRGTQYF
TRBV7-9,TRBJ2-7,NA,CASSLVSIAGQGTYEQYF
TRBV18,TRBJ2-5,NA,CASSPPGAGGPETQYF
TRBV5-1,TRBJ1-5,once,CASSPGTGNQPQHF
TRBV5-1,TRBJ2-3,NA,CASSFGSPTDTQYF
TRBV19,TRBJ1-6,NA,CASSGSRSSYNSPLHF
TRBV10-3,TRBJ2-7,NA,CAISPTRDNYEQYF
TRBV19,TRBJ1-2,NA,CASSILGQGFYDGYTF
TRBV30,TRBJ2-7,NA,CAWSLGGPEQYF
TRBV18,TRBJ1-6,NA,CASSGGNLALHF
TRBV6-2/TRBV6-3,TRBJ2-4,NA,CASSYGASGGINIQYF
TRBV5-1,TRBJ1-5,NA,CASSLVPGGNQPQHF
TRBV19,TRBJ2-7,NA,CASGPPGSLTFEQYF
TRBV6-2/TRBV6-3,TRBJ2-1,NA,CASSLSGASYNEQFF
TRBV5-6,TRBJ2-1,NA,CASSLGRGVYNEQFF
TRBV7-8,TRBJ1-1,NA,CASSLAPRGNTEAFF
TRBV9,TRBJ2-1,once,CASSVDALSYNEQFF
TRBV10-1,TRBJ2-2,NA,CASSESKTGSIGELFF
TRBV7-6,TRBJ2-2,NA,CASCPDTTPGELFF
TRBV19,TRBJ1-1,NA,CASSVQGMNTEAFF
TRBV19,TRBJ2-3,NA,CASSSRWATDTQYF
TRBV7-9,TRBJ2-3,NA,CASIRLASTDTQYF
TRBV5-1,TRBJ2-7,NA,CASSLASSGGTSSYEQYF
TRBV3-1/TRBV3-2,TRBJ2-5,NA,CASSQAGSGIYSETQYF
TRBV18,TRBJ2-5,NA,CASSRDQETQYF
TRBV16,TRBJ1-2,NA,CASRLQGIDYGYTF
TRBV7-8,TRBJ1-3,few,CASSLAAQGRNTIYF
TRBV29-1,TRBJ2-7,NA,CTGREQYF
TRBV7-3,TRBJ2-2,NA,CASSLTSGGTMNTGELFF